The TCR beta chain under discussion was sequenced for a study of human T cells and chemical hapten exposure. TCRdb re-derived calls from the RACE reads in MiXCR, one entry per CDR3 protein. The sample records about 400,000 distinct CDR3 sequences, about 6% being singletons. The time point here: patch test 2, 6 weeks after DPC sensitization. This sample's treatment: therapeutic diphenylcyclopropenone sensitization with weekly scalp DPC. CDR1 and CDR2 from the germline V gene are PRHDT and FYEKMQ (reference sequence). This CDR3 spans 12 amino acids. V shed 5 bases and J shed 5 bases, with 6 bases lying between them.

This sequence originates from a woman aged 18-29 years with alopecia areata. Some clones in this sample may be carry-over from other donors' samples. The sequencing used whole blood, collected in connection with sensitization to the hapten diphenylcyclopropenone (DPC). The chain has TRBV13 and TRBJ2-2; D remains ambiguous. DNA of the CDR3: TGTGCCAGCAGCCAGCAGACCGGGGAGCTGTTTTTT. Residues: CASSQQTGELFF.